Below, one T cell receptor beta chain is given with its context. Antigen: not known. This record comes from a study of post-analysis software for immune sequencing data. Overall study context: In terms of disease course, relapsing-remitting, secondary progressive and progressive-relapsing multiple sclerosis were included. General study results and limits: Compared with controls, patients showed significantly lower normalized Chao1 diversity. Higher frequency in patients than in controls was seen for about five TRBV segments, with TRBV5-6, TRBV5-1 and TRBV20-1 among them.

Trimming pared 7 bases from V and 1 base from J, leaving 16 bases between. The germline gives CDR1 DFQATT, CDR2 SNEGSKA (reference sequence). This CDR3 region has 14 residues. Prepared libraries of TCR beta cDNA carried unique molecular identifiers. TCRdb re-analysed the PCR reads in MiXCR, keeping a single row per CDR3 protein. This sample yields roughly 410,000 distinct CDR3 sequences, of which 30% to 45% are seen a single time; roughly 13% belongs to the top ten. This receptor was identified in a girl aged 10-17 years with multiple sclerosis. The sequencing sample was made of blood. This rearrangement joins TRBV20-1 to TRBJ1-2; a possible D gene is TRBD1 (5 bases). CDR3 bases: TGCAGTGTTAGTGGGGACTACCTTAACTATGGCTACACCTTC. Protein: CSVSGDYLNYGYTF.